The clone carrying this T cell receptor (beta chain) was counted a few times. The antigen is undetermined. A sample-barcoded 5' primer and a J-beta primer mix were used in a second PCR of roughly 6 to 11 cycles. In TCRdb, the 5' RACE reads were re-called with MiXCR into one record per CDR3 protein. The sample has more than 900,000 distinct CDR3 sequences; about 25% are singletons. The data originate from a study of blood T cells in healthy people across ages. Points from the study as a whole: Higher diversity, along with more naive CD4+ cells, distinguished long-lived donors from aged donors.

Germline V CDR1 and CDR2: DFQATT, SNEGSKA (reference sequence). The CDR3 sequence is 15 residues long. Trimming removed 6 bases at V and 7 bases at J, with 24 bases between. This sample was also put to use in a study of T cells of mothers and their children. This second study notes: RNA extracted was entirely used for cDNA synthesis, approximately 1.6 ug per 15 ul. Second-round PCR products received sample barcodes and 2-4 random nucleotides from the M1S primer.

The chain joins TRBV20-1 to TRBJ1-2, with D perhaps TRBD1 (5 bases). Sequenced input: blood. The TCR was taken from a girl aged 2 to 9 in good health. CDR3 DNA sequence: TGCAGTGCCCCAGCCCGGGCAGGGACCCGGGGTGGCTACACCTTC. Its protein product is CSAPARAGTRGGYTF.